This TCR beta chain was observed in a study of cytomegalovirus exposure and HLA in healthy donors. Whole-study findings and limits: Presence/absence analyses treated sequencing depth as roughly uniform across donors.

With 60 Vbeta and 13 Jbeta primers, the PCR was carried out. Measured with immunoSEQ multiplex PCR; TCRdb has only the in-frame clones, and not every one. The sample lists approximately 280,000 clones; more than 80% were seen once. Trimming removed 5 bases from V and 9 bases from J; junction bases left unmatched: 3. This CDR3 is 13 amino acids long. Germline assignment: CDR1 MNHEY and CDR2 SVGAGI. This clone was seen a few times. The antigen remains undetermined. V and J are TRBV6-5 and TRBJ2-1; 11 bases fit TRBD2. The sample was PBMCs. This clonotype was sampled from a man in his forties in good health and CMV-seropositive. CDR3 loop: CASSRGLAGEQFF. The CDR3 DNA follows: TGTGCCAGCAGTCGCGGACTAGCGGGTGAGCAGTTCTTC.